The TCR beta chain described here comes from a study of T cells after posttransplantation cyclophosphamide. Libraries were prepared by immunoSEQ multiplex PCR; TCRdb keeps only in-frame clonotypes and omits some of them. The sample yields around 47,000 clones, roughly 94% seen once. This CDR3 comprises 14 residues. In germline, CDR1 is SNHLY, CDR2 FYNNEI. Trimming shortened V by 5 bases and J by 7 bases, and 17 bases separated the two germline ends. The receptor comes from a woman in her thirties in good health and a related stem cell transplant donor. Sequencing was performed on PBMCs. The chain uses TRBV2 and TRBJ1-2, with D maybe TRBD1 (5 bases). The CDR3 region is CASSKGQTASGYTF. CDR3 nucleotide sequence: TGTGCCAGCAGTAAGGGCCAGACAGCTTCTGGCTACACCTTC.